The rows below give T cell receptor beta chains drawn from one sample of a study of blood T cell repertoires in COVID-19. Some clones are missing from TCRdb's copy, which holds only in-frame ones; the method was immunoSEQ multiplex PCR. The repertoire consists of 400,000 to 450,000 clones, with roughly 88% occurring once and the leading ten covering 10% to 15%. The sample consisted of peripheral blood. All receptors derive from a woman between 45 and 65 years old with COVID-19, enrolled during active disease. Each CDR3 is given without its conserved first and last residue. Each record gives: CDR3 length, D gene, J gene, V gene, CDR3 protein. The D gene is left open where the match is weak.

13 - TRBJ1-2 TRBV5-1 ASSPSYGLSYGYT
10 - TRBJ2-1 TRBV30 AWSDSFNEQF
11 - TRBJ2-3 TRBV15 ATRGHFTDTQY
13 - TRBJ2-1 TRBV5-1 ASSAPTSSYNEQF
14 TRBD2 TRBJ2-5 TRBV4-1 ASSPGGTSGPGAQY
12 - TRBJ1-1 TRBV18 ASSPSGVRTEAF
13 - TRBJ2-3 TRBV7-9 ASSYSGTSTDTQY
9 - TRBJ1-1 TRBV20-1 SALGGTEAF
10 - TRBJ2-5 TRBV28 ASSLRWETQY
13 TRBD1 TRBJ1-1 TRBV5-4 ASSTPTGLDTEAF
12 TRBD1 TRBJ1-2 TRBV30 AWSVYEGADGYT
13 - TRBJ2-7 TRBV5-1 ASSLDRERTYEQY
13 - TRBJ1-6 TRBV19 ASSIAGAPNSPLH
17 TRBD2 TRBJ2-4 TRBV3-1/TRBV3-2 ASSQWTSGGPGAKNIQY
13 TRBD1 TRBJ1-2 TRBV3-1/TRBV3-2 ASSHQLDRDYGYT
12 TRBD1 TRBJ1-1 TRBV18 ASSPGTESTEAF
14 TRBD1 TRBJ2-7 TRBV6-1 ASSEFYRGKGYEQY
13 TRBD1 TRBJ2-7 TRBV5-6 ASSLGGTGTYEQY
12 TRBD1 TRBJ1-2 TRBV13 ASRARQGLYGYT
14 TRBD1 TRBJ2-3 TRBV6-1 ASSGVTGDITDTQY
13 TRBD2 TRBJ2-2 TRBV5-4 ASSTRTSEAGELF
13 - TRBJ2-3 TRBV9 ASSVPGVIGDTQY